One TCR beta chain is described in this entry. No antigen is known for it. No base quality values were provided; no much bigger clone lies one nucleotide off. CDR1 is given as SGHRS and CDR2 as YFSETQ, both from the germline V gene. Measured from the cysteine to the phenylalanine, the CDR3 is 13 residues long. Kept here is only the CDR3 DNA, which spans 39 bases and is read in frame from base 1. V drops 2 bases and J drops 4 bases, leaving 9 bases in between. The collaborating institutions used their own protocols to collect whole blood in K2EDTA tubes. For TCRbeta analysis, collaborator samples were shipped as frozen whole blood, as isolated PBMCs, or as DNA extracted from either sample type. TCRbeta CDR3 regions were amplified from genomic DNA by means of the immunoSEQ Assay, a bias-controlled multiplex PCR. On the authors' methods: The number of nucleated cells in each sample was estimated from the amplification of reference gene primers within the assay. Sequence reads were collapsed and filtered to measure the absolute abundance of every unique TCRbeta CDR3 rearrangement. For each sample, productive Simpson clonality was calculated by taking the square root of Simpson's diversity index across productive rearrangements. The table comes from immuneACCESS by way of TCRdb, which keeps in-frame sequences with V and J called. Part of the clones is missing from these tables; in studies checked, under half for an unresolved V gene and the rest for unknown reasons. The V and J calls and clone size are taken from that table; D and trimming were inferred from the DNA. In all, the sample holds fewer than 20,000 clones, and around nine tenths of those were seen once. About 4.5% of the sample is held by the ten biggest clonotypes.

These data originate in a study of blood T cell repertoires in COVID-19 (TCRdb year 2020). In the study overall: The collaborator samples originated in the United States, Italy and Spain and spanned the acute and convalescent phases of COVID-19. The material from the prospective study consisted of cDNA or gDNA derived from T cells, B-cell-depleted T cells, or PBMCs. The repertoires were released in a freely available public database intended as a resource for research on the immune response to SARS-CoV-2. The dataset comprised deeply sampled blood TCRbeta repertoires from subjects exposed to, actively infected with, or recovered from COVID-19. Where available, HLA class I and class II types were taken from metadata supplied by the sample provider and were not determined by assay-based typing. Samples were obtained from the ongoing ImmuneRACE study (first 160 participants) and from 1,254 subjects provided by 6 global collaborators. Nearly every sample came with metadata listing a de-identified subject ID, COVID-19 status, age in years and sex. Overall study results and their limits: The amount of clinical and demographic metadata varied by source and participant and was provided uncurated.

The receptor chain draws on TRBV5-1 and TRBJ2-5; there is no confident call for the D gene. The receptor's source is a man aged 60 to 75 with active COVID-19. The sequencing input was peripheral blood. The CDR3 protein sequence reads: CASSLRPGETQYF. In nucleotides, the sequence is TGCGCCAGCAGCTTAAGACCGGGAGAGACCCAGTACTTC.